Only one count was recorded for the clone carrying this T cell receptor beta chain. Its specificity is unknown. The sample belongs to a study of shared clonotypes between healthy human individuals. The germline gives CDR1 SGDLS, CDR2 YYNGEE. Trimming took 0 bases from V and 0 from J, leaving 10 bases between them. The CDR3 is 15 amino acids. Study conclusions and caveats: The generation probabilities recorded for non-shared clonotypes fell below those of clonotypes shared by all four donors.

Produced via immunoSEQ multiplex PCR; TCRdb's table is partial and in-frame only. Of 1.6 million or so clones listed, roughly 95% are singletons. Sequencing was carried out using naive CD4+ T cells sorted from blood. The subset was: CD45RA+ positively selected. This sequence joins TRBV9 and TRBJ2-7; TRBD1 might be the D (6 bases). The clonotype was recovered from a young man in good health. The CDR3 protein is CASSVEGDPSYEQYF. In DNA, the CDR3 is TGTGCCAGCAGCGTAGAGGGGGACCCCTCCTACGAGCAGTACTTC.